Below are 32 T cell receptor beta chains sequenced from a single sample in a study of glioma-infiltrating T cells. TCR alpha and beta CDR3 regions were amplified from RNA using iRepertoire nested multiplex PCR. TCRdb re-called the multiplex PCR reads with MiXCR, one entry per CDR3 protein. The sample includes approximately 190,000 distinct CDR3 sequences, more than 30% of them seen just once. Sequencing was performed on glioma tissue, nonneoplastic brain tissue, or PBMCs (not recorded which). Source of these receptors: a human donor with low-grade glioma or glioblastoma, undergoing nonglioma brain surgery, or in good health (not recorded which).

This clonotype was seen ten or more times. The chain carries TRBV27 and TRBJ1-5; D is uncertain. This CDR3 is built from 12 residues. V was pared by 3 bases and J by 3 bases, with 3 bases between. Germline-derived CDR1 and CDR2 are MNHEY and SMNVEV (reference sequence). CDR3 in amino acids: CASSFANQPQHF. DNA for the CDR3: TGTGCCAGCAGTTTCGCCAATCAGCCCCAGCATTTT.

This clonotype was seen at least ten times. The CDR3 region has the DNA TGTGCCATCAAAGGCAGGGTGGAGGATGAGCAGTTCTTC. This sequence encodes CAIKGRVEDEQFF. The chain employs TRBV10-3 and TRBJ2-1, with D tentatively TRBD1 or TRBD2 (5 bases each). This CDR3 is built from 13 residues. CDR1 is ENHRY, CDR2 SYGVKD, per germline. Between the trimmed V and J ends, which lost 7 bases and 8 bases, there was a span of 15 bases.

The genes are TRBV25-1 and TRBJ2-1; 11 nucleotides agree with TRBD1. This CDR3 is 14 amino acids long. J was trimmed by 6 bases and V by 4 bases; bases with no gene match: 2. Looked up from germline, CDR1 is MGHDK and CDR2 is SYGVNS. The DNA of the CDR3 is TGTGCCAGCAGTGGGGGGACAGGGGGCAATGAGCAGTTCTTC. Its translation is CASSGGTGGNEQFF.

As concerns this clonotype: The junction departs from germline at one end; a sequencing error may be responsible. The rearrangement links TRBV4-2 to TRBJ2-1, with no clear D. CDR1 LGHNA and CDR2 YNFKEQ come from the germline V gene. The CDR3 is 17 residues long. This CDR3 reads CASSQEPTRSSYNEQFF. CDR3 coding DNA: TGTGCCAGCAGCCAAGAGCCGACGAGGAGCTCCTACAATGAGCAGTTCTTT.

This clonotype was counted between two and nine times. A much larger clone is a single base away; this may be a read error. J is TRBJ2-7 and V is TRBV20-1, with D possibly matching TRBD2 (6 bases). The CDR3 consists of 13 residues. Germline CDR1 and CDR2: DFQATT and SNEGSKA (reference sequence). CDR3 sequence (DNA): TGCAGCTTAGGGCTAGCGTTACCCTACGAGCAGTACTTC. Its protein is CSLGLALPYEQYF.

This clonotype has ten or more counts. The V and J genes are TRBV7-2 and TRBJ2-1; 11 positions agree with TRBD2. V was pared by 3 bases and J by 10 bases, with 5 bases of the junction left unmatched. The CDR3 spans 14 residues. Germline CDR1 SGHTA, CDR2 FQGNSA. The CDR3 DNA reads as TGTGCCAGCAGCTTGGCACTAGCGGGAGCAGAGCAGTTCTTC. Protein sequence: CASSLALAGAEQFF.

This clonotype was recorded many times. The chain employs TRBV20-1 and TRBJ2-3; tentative D call: TRBD2 (6 bases). The CDR3 is 14 amino acids. Between the trimmed V and J ends, which lost 2 bases and 4 bases, there was a span of 13 bases. Looked up from germline, CDR1 is DFQATT and CDR2 is SNEGSKA (reference sequence). The CDR3 DNA is TGCAGTGCTAGAATGGGGGGATGGGCAGATACGCAGTATTTT. This sequence encodes CSARMGGWADTQYF.

This sequence joins TRBV3-1 and TRBJ2-1, with TRBD2 matching 12 bases. CDR1 and CDR2 (germline): LGHDT, YNNKEL (reference sequence). The CDR3 is 20 amino acids. With 5 bases clipped from V and 2 bases from J, the junction kept 16 bases outside the gene matches. The CDR3 region is CASSGLTGTSGWSPYNEQFF. In nucleotides, the CDR3 is TGTGCCAGCAGCGGACTTACCGGGACTAGCGGGTGGAGTCCCTACAATGAGCAGTTCTTC.

This clonotype has only a few counts. This chain joins TRBV19 and TRBJ2-1; tentative D call: TRBD1 (6 bases). The germline V gene encodes CDR1 LNHDA and CDR2 SQIVND (reference sequence). V lost 5 bases and J 1 base, leaving 12 bases between the germline ends. The CDR3 length is 15 residues. The CDR3 DNA is TGTGCCAGTAGTTCCCGGACAGTGTCCTACAATGAGCAGTTCTTC. This sequence encodes CASSSRTVSYNEQFF.

The sample holds a few counts of this clonotype. The gene calls are TRBV5-4 and TRBJ2-5; 13 bases map to TRBD2. The germline CDR1 and CDR2 sequences are SGHNT and YYREEE (reference sequence). V shed 7 bases, J shed 3 bases, and the junction held 0 bases outside the gene matches. This CDR3 spans 13 amino acids. The CDR3 DNA reads as TGTGCCAGCGGACTAGCGGGAGAAGAGACCCAGTACTTC. It encodes CASGLAGEETQYF.

The table lists this clonotype with many counts. This chain joins TRBV6-1 and TRBJ1-3; D gene unclear. The ends were cut back, 7 bases at V and 0 bases at J, with 22 bases in the middle. CDR3 length: 18 residues. The V gene's germline CDR1 is MNHNS and CDR2 SASEGT. CDR3 region: CASTRRMWPYLSGNTIYF. DNA for the CDR3: TGTGCCAGCACCCGCCGGATGTGGCCCTACCTCTCTGGAAACACCATATATTTT.

As regards this clonotype: The junction shows a germline mismatch at one end, possibly a read error. This chain uses TRBV11-1 with TRBJ2-1; D assignment may be TRBD1 or TRBD2 (5 bases each). Per the germline V gene, CDR1 is SGHAT and CDR2 is FQDESV (reference sequence). The CDR3 runs 16 residues. CDR3 loop: CTSSLSSSRAGDEQFF. The CDR3 region has the DNA TGTACCAGCAGCTTAAGCTCTTCCAGGGCCGGGGATGAGCAGTTCTTC.

This clonotype was counted many times. The chain couples TRBV27 to TRBJ2-7, with 8 nucleotides matching TRBD1. The germline CDR1 and CDR2 sequences are MNHEY and SMNVEV (reference sequence). Germline trimming cut 5 bases from V and 2 bases from J; bases unmatched to any gene: 5. The CDR3 runs to 14 residues. CDR3 bases: TGTGCCAGCAGTCCGGACAGGGTAGCCTACGAGCAGTACTTC. Its translation: CASSPDRVAYEQYF.

V usage is TRBV9 and J usage is TRBJ2-1; TRBD2 agrees at 8 bases. The germline V gene has CDR1 SGDLS and CDR2 YYNGEE. CDR3 length: 15 residues. Losses at the gene ends were 3 bases for V and 0 bases for J; bases not matched to a gene: 2. The CDR3 is CASSETSGSYNEQFF. The CDR3 DNA sequence: TGTGCCAGCAGCGAAACTAGCGGCTCCTACAATGAGCAGTTCTTC.

V is TRBV10-3 and J is TRBJ2-1; D is possibly TRBD1 or TRBD2 (7 bases each). Germline V gives CDR1 ENHRY, CDR2 SYGVKD. The CDR3 sequence is 16 residues long. V was trimmed by 2 bases and J by 2 bases, leaving 13 bases between them. CDR3: CAISEGAGGAYNEQFF. CDR3 in DNA: TGTGCCATCAGTGAGGGGGCAGGGGGGGCCTACAATGAGCAGTTCTTC.

V is TRBV5-1 and J is TRBJ2-1; 8 bases line up with TRBD2. CDR1 is SGHRS and CDR2 is YFSETQ in the germline V gene. The CDR3 runs 19 residues. V shed 3 bases, J shed 2 bases, and the junction held 16 bases outside the gene matches. The CDR3 sequence is CASSSTSATSVPPYNEQFF. Written as DNA, the CDR3 is TGCGCCAGCAGCTCAACTTCTGCGACTAGCGTCCCCCCCTACAATGAGCAGTTCTTC.

Details on this clonotype: A much larger clone sits a single nucleotide away, making a read error possible. The chain carries TRBV11-2 and TRBJ2-7; perhaps TRBD2 as D (6 bases). The CDR3 contains 14 residues. The germline V gene encodes CDR1 SGHAT and CDR2 FQNNGV. CDR3 sequence: CASSLGAGTYERYF. CDR3 coding DNA: TGTGCCAGCAGCTTAGGGGCGGGAACCTACGAGCGGTACTTC.

There are many counts of this clonotype. V is TRBV6-1 and J is TRBJ2-5, with D possibly being TRBD1 (5 bases). CDR3 size: 15 residues. Germline loops: CDR1 MNHNS, CDR2 SASEGT. Between the trimmed V and J ends, which lost 6 bases and 7 bases, there was a span of 21 bases. This CDR3 is CASSPDWPLRGTQYF. The CDR3 bases are TGTGCCAGCAGCCCCGACTGGCCCTTAAGGGGGACCCAGTACTTC.

This clonotype was recorded many times. The rearrangement links TRBV19 to TRBJ1-1; 9 nucleotides match TRBD1. The germline gives CDR1 LNHDA, CDR2 SQIVND (reference sequence). J gave up 2 bases and V 9 bases, and 10 bases lay outside the gene matches. The CDR3 sequence is 15 residues long. DNA for the CDR3: TGTGCCAGCCTAGGGACAGGGTTTACTAACACTGAAGCTTTCTTT. It specifies CASLGTGFTNTEAFF. Variable domain in full (rest from reference TRBV19 and TRBJ1-1): DGGITQSPKYLFRKEGQNVTLSCEQNLNHDAMYWYRQDPGQGLRLIYYSQIVNDFQKGDIAEGYSVSREKKESFPLTVTSAQKNPTAFYLCASLGTGFTNTEAFFGQGTRLTVV.

This clonotype was detected many times. J is TRBJ1-1 and V is TRBV14; 7 nucleotides align to TRBD1. Germline V CDR1 and CDR2: SGHDN, FVKESK. V gave up 4 bases and J gave up 7 bases; unmatched junction bases: 6. The CDR3 has 13 residues. The CDR3 loop reads CASSPTGFHEAFF. CDR3 sequence (DNA): TGTGCCAGCAGCCCGACAGGGTTTCATGAAGCTTTCTTT.

Remarks on this clonotype: This sequence may be a read error, since a much larger clone differs from it by one base. The rearrangement uses TRBV5-4 and TRBJ2-1, with 9 bases that match TRBD2. Germline values: CDR1 SGHNT, CDR2 YYREEE (reference sequence). The V and J ends lost 8 bases and 2 bases, in that order; junction bases with no gene match: 8. The CDR3 covers 15 residues. The CDR3 reads CASSWASGAYNEQFF. CDR3 coding DNA: TGTGCCAGTAGTTGGGCTAGCGGGGCCTACAATGAGCAGTTCTTC.

This clonotype came up many times. V gene TRBV4-1 combines with J gene TRBJ2-3; 7 positions agree with TRBD2. This CDR3 spans 15 amino acids. The V segment lost 4 bases and the J segment 0 bases; nucleotides outside the gene matches: 4. The germline gives CDR1 MGHRA, CDR2 YSYEKL. CDR3 sequence: CASSPLSGSTDTQYF. CDR3 in DNA: TGCGCCAGCAGCCCCCTTAGCGGGAGCACAGATACGCAGTATTTT.

Concerning this clonotype: A read error may be the cause here, since a much bigger clone is one base away. The chain is built from TRBV27 and TRBJ1-5; 9 bases are a match to TRBD1. The CDR3 consists of 17 residues. CDR1 is MNHEY and CDR2 is SMNVEV in the germline V gene (reference sequence). DNA of the CDR3: TGTGCCAACAGTTTAGCAGCGACAGGGGGTTCCAATCAGCCCCAGCATTTT. Translating gives CANSLAATGGSNQPQHF.

This clonotype was seen repeatedly, ten times or more. This sequence joins TRBV6-1 and TRBJ2-1, with D perhaps being TRBD1 or TRBD2 (5 bases each). The CDR3 runs to 18 residues. Germline lookup yields CDR1 MNHNS and CDR2 SASEGT. V was trimmed by 0 bases and J by 6 bases, leaving 21 bases between them. The CDR3 here is CASSEARSARGRRNEQFF. For the CDR3, the DNA is TGTGCCAGCAGTGAAGCGAGGTCGGCGAGGGGCCGCCGCAATGAGCAGTTCTTC.

Comments on this clonotype: A much larger clone lies one base from this, so it may be a read error. The J gene is TRBJ2-5, the V gene TRBV7-9; a possible D gene is TRBD2 (6 bases). The CDR3 runs to 15 residues. CDR1 is SEHNR, CDR2 FQNEAQ, per germline (reference sequence). CDR3 coding DNA: TGTGCCGGCAGCGTGCGGGACTCCGGGGAGGAGACCCAGTACTTC. Translating gives CAGSVRDSGEETQYF. Filled out from reference TRBV7-9 and TRBJ2-5, the complete variable domain reads DTGVSQNPRHKITKRGQNVTFRCDPISEHNRLYWYRQTLGQGPEFLTYFQNEAQLEKSRLLSDRFSAERPKGSFSTLEIQRTEQGDSAMYLCAGSVRDSGEETQYFGPGTRLLVL.

This clonotype was detected ten times or more. The chain has TRBV6-2 or TRBV6-3 and TRBJ2-7; 9 nucleotides align to TRBD1. V shed 6 bases and J 7 bases; nucleotides not matched to a gene: 10. CDR1 and CDR2 from the germline V gene are MNHEY and SVGEGT. The CDR3 is 14 amino acids. Here the CDR3 reads CASRSGTGPKEQYF. CDR3 DNA: TGTGCCAGCAGGTCCGGGACAGGGCCTAAGGAGCAGTACTTC.

There are many counts of this clonotype. This chain joins TRBV4-3 and TRBJ2-1, with D uncertain. Per the germline V gene, CDR1 is LGHNA and CDR2 is YSLEER. This CDR3 spans 16 amino acids. V lost 0 bases to trimming and J lost 0 bases, with 9 bases between them. DNA for the CDR3: TGCGCCAGCAGCCAAGATAGCTGGAGCTCCTACAATGAGCAGTTCTTC. The encoded protein is CASSQDSWSSYNEQFF.

This clonotype has only one observation. CDR3 sequence reads: CASSLYGTGNYEQYF. The CDR3 region has the DNA TGTGCCAGCAGTTTGTACGGGACCGGGAACTACGAGCAGTACTTC. The gene calls are TRBV27 and TRBJ2-7; tentatively, D is TRBD1 or TRBD2 (5 bases each). The CDR3 is 15 residues long. V was cut by 3 bases and J by 3 bases, with 15 bases left in between. CDR1 and CDR2 from the germline V gene are MNHEY and SMNVEV (reference sequence).

This clonotype was found many times. The V gene is TRBV6-1, the J gene TRBJ2-1; 8 bases agree with TRBD2. Germline-derived CDR1 and CDR2 are MNHNS and SASEGT. The CDR3 has 14 residues. J gave up 6 bases and V 5 bases, and 6 bases lay outside the gene matches. CDR3 loop: CASSWTSLSNEQFF. In nucleotides, the CDR3 is TGTGCCAGCAGTTGGACTAGCCTAAGCAATGAGCAGTTCTTC.

About this clonotype itself: One junction end does not reproduce the germline sequence, and a read error may be involved. V and J are TRBV6-2 or TRBV6-3 and TRBJ2-1; D gene unclear. The length of the CDR3 is 15 residues. Germline V gives CDR1 MNHEY, CDR2 SVGEGT. The CDR3 reads CASSYNAFPYNKQFF. The CDR3 DNA sequence: TGTGCCAGCAGTTACAACGCCTTCCCCTACAATAAGCAGTTCTTC.

This clonotype has at least ten counts. This chain uses TRBV19 with TRBJ1-2; unclear D gene. The CDR3 has 14 amino acids. Between the trimmed V and J ends, which lost 4 bases and 2 bases, there was a span of 11 bases. Germline lookup yields CDR1 LNHDA and CDR2 SQIVND (reference sequence). The CDR3 here is CASSKDESNYGYTF. In nucleotides, the CDR3 is TGTGCCAGTAGTAAGGACGAATCAAACTATGGCTACACCTTC.

At least ten counts were recorded for this clonotype. CDR3 in DNA: TGTGCCAGCAGCTTGCAAACGCAGGGGAACTATGGCTACACCTTC. Its translation: CASSLQTQGNYGYTF. V is TRBV5-4 and J is TRBJ1-2; possibly TRBD1 for D (6 bases). V was clipped by 1 base and J by 2 bases, with 12 bases between them. From germline, CDR1 is SGHNT and CDR2 YYREEE (reference sequence). The CDR3 has 15 amino acids.